A selection of T cell receptor beta chains follows, all from one sample in a study of T cells in Graves' hyperthyroidism and ophthalmopathy. TCRdb reprocessed the multiplex PCR reads with MiXCR, giving one entry per CDR3 protein. The sample records about 530,000 distinct CDR3 sequences, about a sixth being singletons. The specimen was blood. Receptor source: a young woman with Graves' ophthalmopathy. Each CDR3 is given with its conserved first and last residue. The D gene is left open where the match is weak. Clone sizes are given selectively: once, few, many, or a class where the clone is expanded.

D gene: .
V gene: TRBV20-1
clone size: few
J gene: TRBJ1-2
CDR3 DNA: TGCAGTGAGGGGGGACCTCACACCTTC
CDR3 protein: CSEGGPHTF

D gene: .
V gene: TRBV3-1
clone size: many
J gene: TRBJ1-1
CDR3 DNA: TGTGCCAGCAGCCAGCAGGGGATTAGTCGGGCTTTCTTT
CDR3 protein: CASSQQGISRAFF

D gene: .
V gene: TRBV7-3
clone size: few
J gene: TRBJ2-5
CDR3 DNA: TGTGCCAGCAGCTCCCTAGGACCGGGGGAGACCCAGTACTTC
CDR3 protein: CASSSLGPGETQYF

D gene: TRBD2
V gene: TRBV29-1
clone size: few
J gene: TRBJ2-5
CDR3 DNA: TGCAGCGTTGAAGGGACTAGCGGGGGCTTCCAAGAGACCCAGTACTTC
CDR3 protein: CSVEGTSGGFQETQYF

D gene: TRBD1
V gene: TRBV29-1
clone size: few
J gene: TRBJ1-2
CDR3 DNA: TGCAGCGGATCGACAGGGGGCGCGGGTGGCTACACCTTC
CDR3 protein: CSGSTGGAGGYTF

D gene: TRBD2
V gene: TRBV6-1
clone size: many
J gene: TRBJ2-7
CDR3 DNA: TGTGCCAGCAGTCCCCGGGGGGGGGTTGGCTACTACGAGCAGTACTTC
CDR3 protein: CASSPRGGVGYYEQYF

D gene: .
V gene: TRBV6-1
clone size: few
J gene: TRBJ2-5
CDR3 DNA: TGTGCCAGCAGCAACAGGGAGGAGACCCAGTACTTC
CDR3 protein: CASSNREETQYF

D gene: TRBD1
V gene: TRBV5-1
clone size: many
J gene: TRBJ1-1
CDR3 DNA: TGCGCCAGCAGATACAGGGGGCTGAGCACTGAAGCTTTCTTT
CDR3 protein: CASRYRGLSTEAFF

D gene: .
V gene: TRBV20-1
clone size: .
J gene: TRBJ2-1
CDR3 DNA: TGCAGTGCCGCGCTGCGACAGCGCCTGTACAATGAGCAGTTCTTC
CDR3 protein: CSAALRQRLYNEQFF

D gene: .
V gene: TRBV28
clone size: many
J gene: TRBJ2-1
CDR3 DNA: TGTGCCAGCAGGGATAACTCCTACAATGAGCAGTTCTTC
CDR3 protein: CASRDNSYNEQFF

D gene: TRBD1
V gene: TRBV6-2/TRBV6-3
clone size: many
J gene: TRBJ2-7
CDR3 DNA: TGTGCCAGCAGTCCCGGGACAGGGGCCCACGAGCAGTACTTC
CDR3 protein: CASSPGTGAHEQYF